This T cell receptor beta chain was documented in a study of blood T cell repertoires in COVID-19. The table came from immunoSEQ multiplex PCR; TCRdb's copy has only in-frame clones and leaves some out. The profile shows approximately 140,000 clones, 81% of them singletons. The V gene's germline CDR1 is SNHLY and CDR2 FYNNEI. This CDR3 has 10 amino acids. Trimming shortened V by 7 bases and J by 4 bases, and 4 bases separated the two germline ends. This TCR came from a human donor with acute or convalescent COVID-19. The donor label of this sample is uncertain. What was sequenced was peripheral blood. V usage is TRBV2 and J usage is TRBJ1-1; D uncertain. The DNA for the CDR3 is TGTGCCAGCACTTTCACTGAAGCTTTCTTT. This sequence encodes CASTFTEAFF.